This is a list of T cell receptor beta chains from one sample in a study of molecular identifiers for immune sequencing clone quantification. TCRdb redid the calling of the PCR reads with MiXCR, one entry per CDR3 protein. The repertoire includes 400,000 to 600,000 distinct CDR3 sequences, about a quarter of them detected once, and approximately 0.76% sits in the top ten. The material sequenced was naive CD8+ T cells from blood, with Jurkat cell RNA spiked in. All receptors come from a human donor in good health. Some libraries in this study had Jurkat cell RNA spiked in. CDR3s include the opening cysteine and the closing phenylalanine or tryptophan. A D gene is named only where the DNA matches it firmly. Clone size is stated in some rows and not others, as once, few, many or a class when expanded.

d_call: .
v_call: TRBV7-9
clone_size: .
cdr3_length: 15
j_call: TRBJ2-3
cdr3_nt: TGTGCCAGCAGCTTAGAGGGGGTTTTGGCAGATACGCAGTATTTT
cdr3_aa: CASSLEGVLADTQYF

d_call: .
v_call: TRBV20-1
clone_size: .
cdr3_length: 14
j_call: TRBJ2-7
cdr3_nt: TGCAGTGCTAGAGATAGGGCCCAATATCACGAGCAGTACTTC
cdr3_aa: CSARDRAQYHEQYF

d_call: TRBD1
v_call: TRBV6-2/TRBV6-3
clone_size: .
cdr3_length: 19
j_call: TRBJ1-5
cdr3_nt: TGTGCCAGCAGTTACACCATGGACAGGCTCCCCTATAGCAATCAGCCCCAGCATTTT
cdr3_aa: CASSYTMDRLPYSNQPQHF

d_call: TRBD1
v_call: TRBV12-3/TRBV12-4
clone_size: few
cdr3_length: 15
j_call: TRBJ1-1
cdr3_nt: TGTGCCAGCAGAAACCCCGGACAGGTGAACACTGAAGCTTTCTTT
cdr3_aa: CASRNPGQVNTEAFF

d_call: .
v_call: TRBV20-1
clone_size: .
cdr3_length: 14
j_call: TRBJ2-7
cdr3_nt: TGCAGTGCTAGGGGGGTACTACATTCCTACGAGCAGTACTTC
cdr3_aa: CSARGVLHSYEQYF

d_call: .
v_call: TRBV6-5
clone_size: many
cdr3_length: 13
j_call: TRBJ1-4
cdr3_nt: TGTGCCAGCAGTTACTCAGGGCTAGAAAAACTGTTTTTT
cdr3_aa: CASSYSGLEKLFF

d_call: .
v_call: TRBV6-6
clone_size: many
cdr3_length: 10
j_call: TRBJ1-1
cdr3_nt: TGTGCCAGCAGGAACACTGAAGCTTTCTTT
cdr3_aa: CASRNTEAFF

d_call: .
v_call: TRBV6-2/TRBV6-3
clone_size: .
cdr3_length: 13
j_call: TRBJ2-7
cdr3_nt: TGTGCCAGCAGTTACGCGAGGGTTCCCGAGCAGTACTTC
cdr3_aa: CASSYARVPEQYF

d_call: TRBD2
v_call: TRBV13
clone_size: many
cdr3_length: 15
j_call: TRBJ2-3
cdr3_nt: TGTGCCAGCAGCTTTGAGGGCGGGAGGATGAATACGCAGTATTTT
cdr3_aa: CASSFEGGRMNTQYF

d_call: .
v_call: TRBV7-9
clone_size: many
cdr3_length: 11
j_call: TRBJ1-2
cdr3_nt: TGTGCCACCCCGCGGGGGGTCGGCTACACCTTC
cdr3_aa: CATPRGVGYTF

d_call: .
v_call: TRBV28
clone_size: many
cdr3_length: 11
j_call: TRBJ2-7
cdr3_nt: TGTGCCAGCAGTGCGGTGTTAGAGCAGTACTTC
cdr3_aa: CASSAVLEQYF

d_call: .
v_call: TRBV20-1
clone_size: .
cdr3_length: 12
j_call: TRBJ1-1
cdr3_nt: TGCAGTGCTGAGGGGACGAACACTGAAGCTTTCTTT
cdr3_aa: CSAEGTNTEAFF

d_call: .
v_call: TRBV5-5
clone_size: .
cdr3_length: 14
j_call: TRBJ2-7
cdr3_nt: TGTGCCAGCAGCTTGGTTGGCAGGTTAGGAGAGCAGTACTTC
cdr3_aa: CASSLVGRLGEQYF

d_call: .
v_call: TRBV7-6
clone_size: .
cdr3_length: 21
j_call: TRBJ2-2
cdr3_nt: TGTGCCAGCTGTGACACCGACCTCTCGGATTCCGACCGAATAAGCCCCGGGGAGCTGTTTTTT
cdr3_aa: CASCDTDLSDSDRISPGELFF

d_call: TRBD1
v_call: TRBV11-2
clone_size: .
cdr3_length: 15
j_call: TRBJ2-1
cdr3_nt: TGTGCCAGCAGCACGCGACAGGGGATGTACAATGAGCAGTTCTTC
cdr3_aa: CASSTRQGMYNEQFF

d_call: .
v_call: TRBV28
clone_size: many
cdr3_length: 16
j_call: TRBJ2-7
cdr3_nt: TGTGCCAGCAGTTCCCGTTTCCCAGGCCACCCTTACGAGCAGTACTTC
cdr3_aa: CASSSRFPGHPYEQYF

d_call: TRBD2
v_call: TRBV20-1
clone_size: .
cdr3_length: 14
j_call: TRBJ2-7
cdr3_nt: TGCAGTGCTCTTAGCGGGGCTAGCTCCTACGAGCAGTACTTC
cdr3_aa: CSALSGASSYEQYF

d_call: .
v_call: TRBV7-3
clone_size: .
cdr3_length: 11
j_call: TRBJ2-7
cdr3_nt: TGTGCATGGCTTCTTTCGCGCGAGCAGTACTTC
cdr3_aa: CAWLLSREQYF

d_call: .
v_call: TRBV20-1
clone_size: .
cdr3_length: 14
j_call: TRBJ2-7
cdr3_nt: TGCAGTGCTAGATACTCTCAGGGGGGCTACGAGCAGTACTTC
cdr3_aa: CSARYSQGGYEQYF

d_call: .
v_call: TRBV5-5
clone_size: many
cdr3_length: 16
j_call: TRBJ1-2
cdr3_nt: TGTGCCAGCAGCTTGGAAGAAGGGTTAGCTAACTATGGCTACACCTTC
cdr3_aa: CASSLEEGLANYGYTF

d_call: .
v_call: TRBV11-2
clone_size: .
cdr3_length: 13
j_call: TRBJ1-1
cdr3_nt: TGTGCCAGCACCTTCCGCCCCACCCCTGAAGCTTTCTTT
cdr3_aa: CASTFRPTPEAFF

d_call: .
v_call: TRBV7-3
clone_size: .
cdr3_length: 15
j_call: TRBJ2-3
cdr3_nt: TGTGCCAGCAGCCCAGTGTCAACGAGCACAGATACGCAGTATTTT
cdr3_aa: CASSPVSTSTDTQYF

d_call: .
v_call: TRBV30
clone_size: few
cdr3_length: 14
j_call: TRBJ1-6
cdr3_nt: TGTGCCTGGAGCCAGGGACCTAGAAATTCACCCCTCCACTTT
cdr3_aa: CAWSQGPRNSPLHF

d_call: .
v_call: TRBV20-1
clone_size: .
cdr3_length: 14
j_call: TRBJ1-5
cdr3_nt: TGCAGTGCCGACGGGGGTATTGGCAATCTGCCCCAGCATTTT
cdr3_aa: CSADGGIGNLPQHF

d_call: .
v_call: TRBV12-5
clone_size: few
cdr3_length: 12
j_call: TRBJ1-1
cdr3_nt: TGTGCTAGTGGAACCAGGGGAGCTGAAGCTTTCTTT
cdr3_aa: CASGTRGAEAFF

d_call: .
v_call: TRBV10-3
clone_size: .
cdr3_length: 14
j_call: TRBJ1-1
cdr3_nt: TGTGCCATCAGTTCAGGGGATCCGAACACTGAAGCTTTCTTT
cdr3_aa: CAISSGDPNTEAFF

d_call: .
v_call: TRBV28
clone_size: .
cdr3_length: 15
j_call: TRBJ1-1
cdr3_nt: TGTGCCAGCAGTATCGCGGGACATTTTGCCACTGAAGCTTTCTTT
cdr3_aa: CASSIAGHFATEAFF

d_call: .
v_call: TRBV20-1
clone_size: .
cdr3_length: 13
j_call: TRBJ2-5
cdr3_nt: TGCAGTGCTCCCTGGACTGCCCCCGAGACCCAGTACTTC
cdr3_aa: CSAPWTAPETQYF

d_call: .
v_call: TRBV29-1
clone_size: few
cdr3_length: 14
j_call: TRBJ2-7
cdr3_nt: TGCAGCATCCACCTGCAGGGCAATACCTACGAGCAGTACTTC
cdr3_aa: CSIHLQGNTYEQYF

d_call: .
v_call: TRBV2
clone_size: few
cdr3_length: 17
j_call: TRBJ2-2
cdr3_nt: TGTGCCAGCAGTGAAGCGCTTCAGGGAGAGGACACCGGGGAGCTGTTTTTT
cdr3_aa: CASSEALQGEDTGELFF

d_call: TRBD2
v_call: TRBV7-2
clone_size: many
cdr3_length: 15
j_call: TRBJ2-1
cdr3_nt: TGTGCCAGCAGCGCCGGGACTAGCGGGCCCAATGAGCAGTTCTTC
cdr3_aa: CASSAGTSGPNEQFF

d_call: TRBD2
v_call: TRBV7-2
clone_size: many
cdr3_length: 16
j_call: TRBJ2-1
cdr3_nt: TGTGCCAGCAGCTCGATAGCGGGGATCTCCTACAATGAGCAGTTCTTC
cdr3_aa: CASSSIAGISYNEQFF

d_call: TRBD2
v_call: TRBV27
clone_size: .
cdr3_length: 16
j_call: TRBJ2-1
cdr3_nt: TGTGCCAGCAGCGATACCGGGACTAGCGGGCTCGTAGGGCAGTTCTTC
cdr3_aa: CASSDTGTSGLVGQFF

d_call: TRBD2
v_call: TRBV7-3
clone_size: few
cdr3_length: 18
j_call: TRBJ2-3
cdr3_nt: TGTGCCAGCAGCCCCTTGGGGGTCCTAGCGGGAGCTTCAGATACGCAGTATTTT
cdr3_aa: CASSPLGVLAGASDTQYF

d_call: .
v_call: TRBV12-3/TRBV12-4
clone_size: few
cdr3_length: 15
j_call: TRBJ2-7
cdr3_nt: TGTGCCAGCAGTTTGGGACCGGGCTCCTACTACGAGCAGTACTTC
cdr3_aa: CASSLGPGSYYEQYF

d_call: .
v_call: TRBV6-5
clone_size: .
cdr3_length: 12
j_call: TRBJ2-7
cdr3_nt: TGTGCCAGCAGATCCGCAGGGGACGAGCAGTACTTC
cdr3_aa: CASRSAGDEQYF

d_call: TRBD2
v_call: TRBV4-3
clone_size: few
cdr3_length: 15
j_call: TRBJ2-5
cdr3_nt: TGCGCCAGCAGCCAAGACAGGACTAGTCGAGAGACCCAGTACTTC
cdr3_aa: CASSQDRTSRETQYF

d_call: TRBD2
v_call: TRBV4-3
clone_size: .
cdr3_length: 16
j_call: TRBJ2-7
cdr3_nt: TGCGCCAGCAGCCGAGATAGGGCTAGCGGCACCTACGAGCAGTACTTC
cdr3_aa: CASSRDRASGTYEQYF

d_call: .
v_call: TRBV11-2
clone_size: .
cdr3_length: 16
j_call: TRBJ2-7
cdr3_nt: TGTGCCAGCAGCTTAGGGGGAGTGGACAGCTCCTACGAGCAGTACTTC
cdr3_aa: CASSLGGVDSSYEQYF

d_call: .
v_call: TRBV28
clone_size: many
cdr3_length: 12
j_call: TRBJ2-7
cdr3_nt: TGTGCCAGCACCCCGGGCCCCTACGAGCAGTACTTC
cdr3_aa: CASTPGPYEQYF

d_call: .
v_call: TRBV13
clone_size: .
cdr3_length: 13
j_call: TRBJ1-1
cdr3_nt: TGTGCCAGCAGTCCTCGGTCGGCGGATGAAGCTTTCTTT
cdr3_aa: CASSPRSADEAFF

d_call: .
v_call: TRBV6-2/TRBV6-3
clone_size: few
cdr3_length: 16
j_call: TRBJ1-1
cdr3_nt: TGTGCCAGCAGCCTTACCTACTCCACTAGAATGACTGAAGCTTTCTTT
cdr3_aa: CASSLTYSTRMTEAFF

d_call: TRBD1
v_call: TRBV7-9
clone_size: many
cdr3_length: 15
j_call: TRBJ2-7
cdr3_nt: TGTGCCAGCAGCCTCACGACAGGGGGAGACTACGAGCAGTACTTC
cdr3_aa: CASSLTTGGDYEQYF

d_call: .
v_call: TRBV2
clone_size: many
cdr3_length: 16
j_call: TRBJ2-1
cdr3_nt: TGTGCCAGCATCCTCTCCCCGGGAAGCTCCTACAATGAGCAGTTCTTC
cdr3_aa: CASILSPGSSYNEQFF